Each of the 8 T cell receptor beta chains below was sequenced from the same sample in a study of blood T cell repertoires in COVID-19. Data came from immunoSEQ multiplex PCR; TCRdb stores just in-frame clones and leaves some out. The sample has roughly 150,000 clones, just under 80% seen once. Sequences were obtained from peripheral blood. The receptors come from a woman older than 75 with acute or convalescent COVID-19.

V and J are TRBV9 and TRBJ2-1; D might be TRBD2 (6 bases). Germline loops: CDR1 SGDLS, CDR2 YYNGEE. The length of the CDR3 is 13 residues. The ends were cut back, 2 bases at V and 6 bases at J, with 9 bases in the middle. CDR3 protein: CASSVGLSNEQFF. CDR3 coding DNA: TGTGCCAGCAGCGTCGGACTATCCAATGAGCAGTTCTTC.

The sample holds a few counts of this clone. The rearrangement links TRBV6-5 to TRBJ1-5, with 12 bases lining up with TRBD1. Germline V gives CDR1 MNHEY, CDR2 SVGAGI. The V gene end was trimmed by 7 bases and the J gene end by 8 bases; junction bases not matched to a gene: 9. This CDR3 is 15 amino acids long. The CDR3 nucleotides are TGTGCCAGCACTGGGGACAGGGGGCTCTGGGAGCCCCAGCATTTT. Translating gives CASTGDRGLWEPQHF.

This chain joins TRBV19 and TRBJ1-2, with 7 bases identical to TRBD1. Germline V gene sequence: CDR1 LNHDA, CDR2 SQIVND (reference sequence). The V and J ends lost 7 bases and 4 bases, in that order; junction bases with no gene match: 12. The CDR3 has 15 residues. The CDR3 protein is CASTPERDSSYGYTF. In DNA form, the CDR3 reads TGTGCCAGTACCCCAGAACGGGACAGCTCCTATGGCTACACCTTC. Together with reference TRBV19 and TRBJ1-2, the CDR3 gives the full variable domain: DGGITQSPKYLFRKEGQNVTLSCEQNLNHDAMYWYRQDPGQGLRLIYYSQIVNDFQKGDIAEGYSVSREKKESFPLTVTSAQKNPTAFYLCASTPERDSSYGYTFGSGTRLTVV.

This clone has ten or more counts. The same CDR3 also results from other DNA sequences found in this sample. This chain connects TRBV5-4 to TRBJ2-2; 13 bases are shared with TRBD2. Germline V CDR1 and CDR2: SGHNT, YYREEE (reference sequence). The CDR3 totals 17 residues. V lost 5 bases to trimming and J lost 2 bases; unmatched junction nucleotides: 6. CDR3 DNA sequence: TGTGCCAGCAGTTTAGGACTAGCGGGAGCAAACACCGGGGAGCTGTTTTTT. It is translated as CASSLGLAGANTGELFF.

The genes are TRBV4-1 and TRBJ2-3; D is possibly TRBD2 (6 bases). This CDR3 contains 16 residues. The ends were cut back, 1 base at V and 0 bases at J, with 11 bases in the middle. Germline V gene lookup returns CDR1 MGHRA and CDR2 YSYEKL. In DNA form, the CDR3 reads TGCGCCAGCAGCCAAGCCCCAGGGACTAGCACAGATACGCAGTATTTT. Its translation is CASSQAPGTSTDTQYF.

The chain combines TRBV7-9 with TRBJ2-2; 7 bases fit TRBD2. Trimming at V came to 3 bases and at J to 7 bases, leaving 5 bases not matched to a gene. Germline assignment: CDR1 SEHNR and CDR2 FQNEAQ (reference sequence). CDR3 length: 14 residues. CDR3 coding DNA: TGTGCCAGCAGCTTGGGAGGGGCCGGCGGGGAGCTGTTTTTT. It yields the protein CASSLGGAGGELFF.

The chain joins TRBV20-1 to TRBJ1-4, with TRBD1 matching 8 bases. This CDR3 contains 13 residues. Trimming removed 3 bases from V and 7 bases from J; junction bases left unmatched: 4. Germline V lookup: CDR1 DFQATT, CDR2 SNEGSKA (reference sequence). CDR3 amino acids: CSASTGGTEKLFF. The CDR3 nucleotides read TGCAGTGCTAGTACAGGGGGTACTGAAAAACTGTTTTTT.

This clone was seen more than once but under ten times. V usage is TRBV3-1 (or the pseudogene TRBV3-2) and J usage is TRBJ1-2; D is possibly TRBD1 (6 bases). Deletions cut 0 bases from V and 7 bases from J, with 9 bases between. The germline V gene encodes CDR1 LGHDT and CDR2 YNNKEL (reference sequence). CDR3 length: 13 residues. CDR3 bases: TGTGCCAGCAGCCAAGAACAGGGTGGTGGCTACACCTTC. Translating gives CASSQEQGGGYTF.